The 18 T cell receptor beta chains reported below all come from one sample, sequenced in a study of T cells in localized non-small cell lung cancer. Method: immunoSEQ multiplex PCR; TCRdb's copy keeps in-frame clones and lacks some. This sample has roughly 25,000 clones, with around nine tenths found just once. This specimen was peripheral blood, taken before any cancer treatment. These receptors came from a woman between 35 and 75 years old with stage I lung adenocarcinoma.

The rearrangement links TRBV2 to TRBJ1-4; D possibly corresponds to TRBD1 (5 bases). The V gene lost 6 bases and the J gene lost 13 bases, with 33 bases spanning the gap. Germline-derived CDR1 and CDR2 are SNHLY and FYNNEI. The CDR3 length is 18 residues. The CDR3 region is CASSLGTHQSGFTGGLFF. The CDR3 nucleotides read TGTGCCAGCAGCCTCGGGACCCATCAATCCGGGTTTACCGGGGGACTGTTTTTT.

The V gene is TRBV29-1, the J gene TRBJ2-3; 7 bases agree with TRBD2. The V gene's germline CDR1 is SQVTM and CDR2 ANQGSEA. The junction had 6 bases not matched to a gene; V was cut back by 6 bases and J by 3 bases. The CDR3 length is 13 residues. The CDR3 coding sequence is TGCAGCGTAAGCGGGGCCGGGACAGATACGCAGTATTTT. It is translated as CSVSGAGTDTQYF.

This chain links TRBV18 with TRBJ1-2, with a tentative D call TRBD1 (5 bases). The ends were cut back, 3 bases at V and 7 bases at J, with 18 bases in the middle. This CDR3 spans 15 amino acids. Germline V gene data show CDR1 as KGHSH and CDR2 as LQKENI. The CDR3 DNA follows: TGTGCCAGCTCACCTCCGGGACCTGTGGGATGTGGCTACACCTTC. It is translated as CASSPPGPVGCGYTF.

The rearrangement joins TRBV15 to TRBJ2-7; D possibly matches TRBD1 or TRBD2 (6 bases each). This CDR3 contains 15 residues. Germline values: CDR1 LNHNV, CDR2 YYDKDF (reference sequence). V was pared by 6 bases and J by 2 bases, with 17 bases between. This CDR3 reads CATRKRGASTYEQYF. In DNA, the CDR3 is TGTGCCACCAGGAAAAGGGGGGCCTCAACCTACGAGCAGTACTTC. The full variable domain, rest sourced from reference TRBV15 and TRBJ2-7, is DAMVIQNPRYQVTQFGKPVTLSCSQTLNHNVMYWYQQKSSQAPKLLFHYYDKDFNNEADTPDNFQSRRPNTSFCFLDIRSPGLGDTAMYLCATRKRGASTYEQYFGPGTRLTVT.

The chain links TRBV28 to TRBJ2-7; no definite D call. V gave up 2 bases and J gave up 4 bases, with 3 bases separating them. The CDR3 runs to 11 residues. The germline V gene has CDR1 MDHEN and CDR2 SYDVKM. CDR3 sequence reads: CASSLQYEQYF. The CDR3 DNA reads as TGTGCCAGCAGTTTACAGTACGAGCAGTACTTC.

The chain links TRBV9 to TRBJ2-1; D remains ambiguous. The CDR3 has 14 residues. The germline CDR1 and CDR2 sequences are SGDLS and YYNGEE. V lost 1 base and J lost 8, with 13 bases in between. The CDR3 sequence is CASSVSSRLDEQFF. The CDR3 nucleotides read TGTGCCAGCAGCGTAAGTTCTAGGTTGGATGAGCAGTTCTTC.

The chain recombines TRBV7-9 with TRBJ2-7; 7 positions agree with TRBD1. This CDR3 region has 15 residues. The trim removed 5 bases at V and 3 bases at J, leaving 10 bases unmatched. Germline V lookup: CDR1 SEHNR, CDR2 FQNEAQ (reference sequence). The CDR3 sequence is CASSPRQGDVYEQYF. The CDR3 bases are TGTGCCAGCAGCCCACGACAGGGAGACGTCTACGAGCAGTACTTC.

The CDR3 protein is CASYPRQGSSYEQYF. The CDR3 region has the DNA TGTGCCAGCTACCCTCGACAGGGGAGCTCCTACGAGCAGTACTTC. This chain joins TRBV6-1 and TRBJ2-7, with TRBD1 matching over 8 bases. The CDR3 runs to 15 residues. Germline CDR1 reads MNHNS; CDR2 reads SASEGT. J lost 0 bases, V lost 8 bases, and 9 bases had no gene match.

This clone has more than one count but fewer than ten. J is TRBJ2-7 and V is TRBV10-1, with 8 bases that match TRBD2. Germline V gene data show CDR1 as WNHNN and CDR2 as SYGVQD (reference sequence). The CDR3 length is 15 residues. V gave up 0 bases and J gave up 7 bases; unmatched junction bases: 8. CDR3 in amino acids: CASSESSSGSFEQYF. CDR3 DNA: TGCGCCAGCAGTGAGTCGTCTAGCGGGTCCTTTGAGCAGTACTTC.

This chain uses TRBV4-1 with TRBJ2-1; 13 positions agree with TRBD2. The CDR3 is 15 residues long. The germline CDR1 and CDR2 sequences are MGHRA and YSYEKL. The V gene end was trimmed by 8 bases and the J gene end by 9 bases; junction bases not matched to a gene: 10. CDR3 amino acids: CASSVTSGRVSEQFF. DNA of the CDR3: TGCGCCAGCTCCGTTACTAGCGGGAGGGTTAGTGAGCAGTTCTTC.

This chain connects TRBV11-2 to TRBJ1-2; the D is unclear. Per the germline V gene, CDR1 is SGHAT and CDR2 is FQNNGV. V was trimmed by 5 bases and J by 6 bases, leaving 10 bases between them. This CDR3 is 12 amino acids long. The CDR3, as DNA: TGTGCCAGCAGCGCCGGATGGAATGGCTACACCTTC. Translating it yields CASSAGWNGYTF.

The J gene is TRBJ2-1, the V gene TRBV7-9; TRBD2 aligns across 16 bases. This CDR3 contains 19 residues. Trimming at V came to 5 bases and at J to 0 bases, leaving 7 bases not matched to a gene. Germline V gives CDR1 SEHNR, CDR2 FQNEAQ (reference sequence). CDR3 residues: CASSPGLAGGRISYNEQFF. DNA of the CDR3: TGTGCCAGCAGCCCGGGACTAGCGGGAGGGCGTATCTCCTACAATGAGCAGTTCTTC.

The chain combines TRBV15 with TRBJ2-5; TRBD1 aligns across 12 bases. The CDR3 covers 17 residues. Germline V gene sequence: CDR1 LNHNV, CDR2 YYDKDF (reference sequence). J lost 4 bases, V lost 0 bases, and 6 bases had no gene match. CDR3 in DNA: TGTGCCACCAGCAGAGATTTCGGGACAGGGGGCACAGAGACCCAGTACTTC. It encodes CATSRDFGTGGTETQYF.

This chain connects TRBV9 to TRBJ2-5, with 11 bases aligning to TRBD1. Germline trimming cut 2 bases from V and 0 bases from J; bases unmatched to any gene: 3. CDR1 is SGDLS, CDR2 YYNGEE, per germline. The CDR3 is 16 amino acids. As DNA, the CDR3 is TGTGCCAGCAGCGTTGGGACAGGGGGAAACCAAGAGACCCAGTACTTC. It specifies CASSVGTGGNQETQYF. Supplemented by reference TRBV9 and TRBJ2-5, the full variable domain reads DSGVTQTPKHLITATGQRVTLRCSPRSGDLSVYWYQQSLDQGLQFLIQYYNGEERAKGNILERFSAQQFPDLHSELNLSSLELGDSALYFCASSVGTGGNQETQYFGPGTRLLVL.

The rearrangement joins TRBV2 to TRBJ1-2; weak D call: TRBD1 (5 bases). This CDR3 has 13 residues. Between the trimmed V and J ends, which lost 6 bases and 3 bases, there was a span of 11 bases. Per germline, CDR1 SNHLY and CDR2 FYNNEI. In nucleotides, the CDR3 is TGTGCCAGCAGGGACATGGATGACTATGGCTACACCTTC. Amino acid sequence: CASRDMDDYGYTF.

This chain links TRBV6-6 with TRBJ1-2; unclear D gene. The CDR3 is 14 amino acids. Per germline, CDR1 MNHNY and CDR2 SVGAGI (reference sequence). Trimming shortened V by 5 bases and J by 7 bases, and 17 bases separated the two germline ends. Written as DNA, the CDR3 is TGTGCCAGCAGTGAGGTGGGGTCAACCGGTGGCTACACCTTC. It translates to CASSEVGSTGGYTF.

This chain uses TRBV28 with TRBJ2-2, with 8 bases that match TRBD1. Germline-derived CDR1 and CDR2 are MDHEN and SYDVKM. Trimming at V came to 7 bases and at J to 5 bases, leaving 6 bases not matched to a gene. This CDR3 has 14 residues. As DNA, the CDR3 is TGTGCCAGCATCCCACAGGGGGATACCGGGGAGCTGTTTTTT. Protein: CASIPQGDTGELFF. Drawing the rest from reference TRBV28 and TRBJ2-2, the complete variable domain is DVKVTQSSRYLVKRTGEKVFLECVQDMDHENMFWYRQDPGLGLRLIYFSYDVKMKEKGDIPEGYSVSREKKERFSLILESASTNQTSMYLCASIPQGDTGELFFGEGSRLTVL.

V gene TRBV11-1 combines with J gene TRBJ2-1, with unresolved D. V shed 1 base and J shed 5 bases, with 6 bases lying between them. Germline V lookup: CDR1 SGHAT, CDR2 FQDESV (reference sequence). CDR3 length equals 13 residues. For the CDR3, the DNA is TGTGCCAGCAGCTTAGACAAACACAATGAGCAGTTCTTC. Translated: CASSLDKHNEQFF.